This TCR beta chain derives from a study of T cells in narcolepsy (dated by TCRdb to the late 2010s). A note on the overall study: Patients with narcolepsy type 1 or type 2 (NT1, NT2) were enrolled in the study together with healthy control donors. To look for autoreactive T cells in narcolepsy patients that target self-antigens of hypocretin neurons (hypocretin, TRIB2), the study used TCR Vbeta sequencing to follow clonotypes in blood and CSF.

Library method: the immunoSEQ multiplex PCR assay. In its TCRdb copy, this immuneACCESS table keeps in-frame sequences only and misses some clones. Where compared with another copy, unresolved V genes explain less than half of these, and the others have no known cause. The sample includes 30,000 to 35,000 clones, with roughly four fifths observed a single time. The top ten hold approximately 2.7% of the sample. Worth noting for this clone: The antigen this receptor binds is unknown. No per-base quality is available; no much larger clone lies one base away.

The cysteine opens and the phenylalanine closes a CDR3 of 14 amino acids. Only the CDR3 part of the read is kept: 42 bases, read in frame from the first base. For this chain, trimming is 2 bases at the V end and 5 bases at the J end, and the number of junction bases without a gene match is 3. Based on the germline V gene, the CDR1 and CDR2 sequences are SGDLS and YYNGEE. Study-level results and caveats: Plots comparing CSF and blood CD4+ T cell clonotypes from the same patient highlighted HCRT-specific and TRIB2-specific autoreactive clonotypes. Numbers of sequenced blood memory CD4+ clonotypes were comparable, averaging roughly 37,000 in patients and about 33,000 in controls. No sequences matching autoreactive T cell clones were contained in some blood memory CD4+ repertoires from patients and controls. According to the report, autoreactive clonotypes were detected serially in the blood of the same patients and of different patients, but not in healthy controls.

Memory CD4+ T cells were sorted ex vivo from peripheral blood of narcolepsy patients and healthy controls for TCR Vbeta sequencing. The clonotype comes from a human donor with narcolepsy. The specimen sequenced was CD45RA- memory CD4+ T cells from PBMCs. This specimen's cell subset or site label, interpreted: memory T cells sorted ex vivo from peripheral blood. The rearranged chain carries TRBV9 and TRBJ1-4, with 7 central nucleotides matching TRBD1. The CDR3 loop reads CASSVTGWNEKLFF. The DNA reads TGTGCCAGCAGCGTGACAGGGTGGAATGAAAAACTGTTTTTT.